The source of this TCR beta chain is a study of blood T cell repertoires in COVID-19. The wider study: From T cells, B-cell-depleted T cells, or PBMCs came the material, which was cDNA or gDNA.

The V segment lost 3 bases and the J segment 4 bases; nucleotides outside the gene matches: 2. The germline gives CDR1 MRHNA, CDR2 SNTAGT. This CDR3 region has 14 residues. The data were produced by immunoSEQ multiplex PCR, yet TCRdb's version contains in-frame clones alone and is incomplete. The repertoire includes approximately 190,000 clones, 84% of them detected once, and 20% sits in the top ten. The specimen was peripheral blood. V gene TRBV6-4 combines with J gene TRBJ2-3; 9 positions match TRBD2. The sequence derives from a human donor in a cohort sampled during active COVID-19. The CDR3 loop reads CASSESSGADTQYF. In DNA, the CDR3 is TGTGCCAGCAGTGAGTCTAGCGGGGCAGATACGCAGTATTTT.